This is a list of T cell receptor beta chains from one sample in a study of OX40 agonist ivuxolimab in advanced cancers. The assay was immunoSEQ multiplex PCR, and TCRdb's table has in-frame clones only and misses some. The sample shows some 74,000 clones, approximately 82% of them seen only once. Sequenced material: CD4+ or CD8+ T cells sorted from blood, taken in a trial of the OX40 agonist ivuxolimab. These receptors originate from an adult with an advanced solid tumor such as melanoma, head and neck, liver or kidney cancer. The CDR3 runs from the conserved cysteine through the conserved F or W. The order of the fields is V gene, D gene, clone size, J gene, CDR3 protein, CDR3 DNA. The D gene is left open where the match is weak. Size tells how often a clone was seen (once, few, many) or the class of an expanded clone, and some rows leave it out.

v_call: TRBV28; d_call: -; clone_size: -; j_call: TRBJ2-7; cdr3_aa: CASRPFKGGGYEQYF; cdr3_nt: TGTGCCAGCAGACCTTTTAAAGGGGGGGGTTACGAGCAGTACTTC
v_call: TRBV5-4; d_call: TRBD1; clone_size: -; j_call: TRBJ1-1; cdr3_aa: CASSPSDRGAEAFF; cdr3_nt: TGTGCCAGCAGCCCATCGGACAGGGGCGCTGAAGCTTTCTTT
v_call: TRBV21-1; d_call: -; clone_size: -; j_call: TRBJ1-3; cdr3_aa: CASSKAAGPRAGNTIYF; cdr3_nt: TGTGCCAGCAGCAAAGCCGCCGGGCCTCGGGCTGGAAACACCATATATTTT
v_call: TRBV9; d_call: -; clone_size: many; j_call: TRBJ1-3; cdr3_aa: CASSADSGSGNTIYF; cdr3_nt: TGTGCCAGCAGCGCCGATTCAGGCTCTGGAAACACCATATATTTT
v_call: TRBV7-9; d_call: -; clone_size: -; j_call: TRBJ2-5; cdr3_aa: CASSLMRLEGPQYF; cdr3_nt: TGTGCCAGCAGCTTAATGAGGCTAGAGGGGCCCCAGTACTTC
v_call: TRBV28; d_call: TRBD1; clone_size: -; j_call: TRBJ1-2; cdr3_aa: CASKMEKGASYGYTF; cdr3_nt: TGTGCCAGCAAAATGGAGAAGGGGGCGAGCTATGGCTACACCTTC
v_call: TRBV5-6; d_call: -; clone_size: -; j_call: TRBJ2-1; cdr3_aa: CASSLGDPRYNEQFF; cdr3_nt: TGTGCCAGCAGCTTGGGCGACCCCAGATACAATGAGCAGTTCTTC
v_call: TRBV7-2; d_call: TRBD1; clone_size: -; j_call: TRBJ2-7; cdr3_aa: CASGGGTGGHEQYF; cdr3_nt: TGTGCCAGCGGCGGAGGGACAGGGGGCCACGAGCAGTACTTC
v_call: TRBV4-3; d_call: -; clone_size: -; j_call: TRBJ1-1; cdr3_aa: CASSQATGNTEAFF; cdr3_nt: TGCGCCAGCAGCCAAGCGACAGGGAACACTGAAGCTTTCTTT
v_call: TRBV28; d_call: -; clone_size: once; j_call: TRBJ2-5; cdr3_aa: CASSLPPKVPGQVRQETQYF; cdr3_nt: TGTGCCAGCAGTCTACCTCCTAAGGTACCGGGGCAAGTGCGCCAAGAGACCCAGTACTTC
v_call: TRBV5-5; d_call: TRBD2; clone_size: -; j_call: TRBJ2-7; cdr3_aa: CASSYLAGVQYF; cdr3_nt: TGTGCCAGCAGCTACCTAGCGGGAGTGCAGTACTTC
v_call: TRBV6-6; d_call: TRBD1; clone_size: once; j_call: TRBJ2-7; cdr3_aa: CASSDRQGYEQYF; cdr3_nt: TGTGCCAGCAGTGATCGACAGGGGTACGAGCAGTACTTC
v_call: TRBV4-2; d_call: TRBD2; clone_size: -; j_call: TRBJ2-7; cdr3_aa: CASSPVLAGGYEQYF; cdr3_nt: TGTGCCAGCAGCCCCGTACTAGCGGGAGGCTACGAGCAGTACTTC
v_call: TRBV18; d_call: TRBD1; clone_size: few; j_call: TRBJ1-2; cdr3_aa: CASSPVYRDSLYGYTF; cdr3_nt: TGTGCCAGCTCACCTGTCTACCGGGACAGTCTCTATGGCTACACCTTC
v_call: TRBV2; d_call: -; clone_size: once; j_call: TRBJ2-1; cdr3_aa: CASSEGGPQQGEQFF; cdr3_nt: TGTGCCAGCAGTGAAGGTGGACCCCAACAGGGTGAGCAGTTCTTC
v_call: TRBV5-4; d_call: -; clone_size: once; j_call: TRBJ2-5; cdr3_aa: CASNSPGETQYF; cdr3_nt: TGTGCCAGCAACTCTCCGGGGGAGACCCAGTACTTC
v_call: TRBV19; d_call: -; clone_size: -; j_call: TRBJ2-5; cdr3_aa: CASSAFKQGGETQYF; cdr3_nt: TGTGCCAGTAGCGCTTTTAAGCAGGGGGGAGAGACCCAGTACTTC
v_call: TRBV29-1; d_call: -; clone_size: few; j_call: TRBJ1-1; cdr3_aa: CSVEVRGTEAFF; cdr3_nt: TGCAGCGTTGAAGTCAGGGGCACTGAAGCTTTCTTT
v_call: TRBV7-3; d_call: -; clone_size: -; j_call: TRBJ1-1; cdr3_aa: CASSLGGEGRAFF; cdr3_nt: TGTGCCAGCAGCTTGGGTGGCGAAGGTAGAGCTTTCTTT
v_call: TRBV18; d_call: TRBD2; clone_size: -; j_call: TRBJ2-7; cdr3_aa: CASSPGGTSGSYEQYF; cdr3_nt: TGTGCCAGCTCACCGGGAGGGACTAGCGGGAGTTACGAGCAGTACTTC
v_call: TRBV5-1; d_call: -; clone_size: few; j_call: TRBJ2-1; cdr3_aa: CASSLDSYNEQFF; cdr3_nt: TGCGCCAGCAGCTTGGACTCCTACAATGAGCAGTTCTTC
v_call: TRBV6-6; d_call: -; clone_size: once; j_call: TRBJ1-5; cdr3_aa: CASSTRDGGNQPQHF; cdr3_nt: TGTGCCAGCAGTACGCGGGACGGGGGCAATCAGCCCCAGCATTTT
v_call: TRBV6-6; d_call: -; clone_size: -; j_call: TRBJ2-3; cdr3_aa: CASSYPTLVGSDTQYF; cdr3_nt: TGTGCCAGCAGTTACCCTACTTTGGTAGGATCCGATACGCAGTATTTT